A single sample gave rise to the 8 T cell receptor beta chains below, sequenced in a study of tissue T cells after allogeneic stem cell transplantation. Assay used: immunoSEQ multiplex PCR; TCRdb lists only in-frame clones, some missing. The data hold roughly 3,500 clones, with approximately 50% observed a single time. Sequenced here: tissue from the ileum, sampled at autopsy. The receptor source for this set is a male donor older than 55 with lung cancer.

The chain employs TRBV30 and TRBJ1-1, with 10 bases fitting TRBD1. The J segment lost 2 bases and the V segment lost 3 bases, leaving 9 bases of the junction unmatched. The CDR3 is 16 residues long. In germline, CDR1 is GTSNPN, CDR2 SVGIG (reference sequence). The CDR3 is CAWSARRTGGNTEAFF. In DNA, the CDR3 is TGTGCCTGGAGCGCAAGACGGACAGGGGGTAACACTGAAGCTTTCTTT.

Notes on this clone: An end of the junction differs from the germline gene, which may be a read error. The J gene is TRBJ2-7, the V gene TRBV3-1 (or the pseudogene TRBV3-2); 7 nucleotides line up with TRBD2. The germline gives CDR1 LGHDT, CDR2 YNNKEL (reference sequence). The CDR3 totals 11 residues. The CDR3 coding sequence is TGTGCCAGCAGACGGGGAGGGAGAATTGTATTC. Translation: CASRRGGRIVF.

This chain joins TRBV3-1 (or the pseudogene TRBV3-2) and TRBJ1-6; D unclear. The CDR3 loop spans 17 amino acids. Per germline, CDR1 LGHDT and CDR2 YNNKEL (reference sequence). Trimming removed 1 base at V and 10 bases at J, with 20 bases between. CDR3: CASSQGSGGGGASPLHF. The CDR3 coding sequence is TGTGCCAGCAGCCAAGGGTCAGGTGGTGGAGGAGCCTCACCCCTCCACTTT.

The V call is TRBV19, the J call TRBJ2-5; 7 positions match TRBD2. V trimming: 0 bases; J trimming: 7 bases; junction bases outside the gene matches: 2. The CDR3 loop spans 13 amino acids. CDR1 LNHDA and CDR2 SQIVND come from the germline V gene (reference sequence). In DNA form, the CDR3 reads TGTGCCAGTAGTATAGAGCGACTAGCGACCCAGTACTTC. This translates into CASSIERLATQYF.

V usage is TRBV5-5 and J usage is TRBJ1-5, with 7 bases aligning to TRBD1. Losses at the gene ends were 0 bases for V and 4 bases for J; bases not matched to a gene: 4. The V gene's germline CDR1 is SGHKS and CDR2 YYEKEE (reference sequence). CDR3 length: 15 amino acids. CDR3 region: CASSLGQGWNQPQHF. The CDR3 coding sequence is TGTGCCAGCAGCTTGGGACAGGGTTGGAATCAGCCCCAGCATTTT.

CDR3: CASSPLGSYEQYF. In DNA form, the CDR3 reads TGTGCCAGCAGCCCACTTGGGTCCTACGAGCAGTACTTC. The chain has TRBV3-1 (or the pseudogene TRBV3-2) and TRBJ2-7; no firm D call. The ends were cut back, 4 bases at V and 1 base at J, with 8 bases in the middle. Germline V CDR1 and CDR2: LGHDT, YNNKEL (reference sequence). This CDR3 comprises 13 residues.

This sequence joins TRBV28 and TRBJ1-6; no reliable D call. CDR1 MDHEN and CDR2 SYDVKM come from the germline V gene. The CDR3 spans 11 residues. V was cut by 5 bases and J by 7 bases, with 3 bases left in between. The CDR3 reads CASSGNSPLHF. CDR3 sequence (DNA): TGTGCCAGCAGTGGAAATTCACCCCTCCACTTT. Together with reference TRBV28 and TRBJ1-6, the CDR3 gives the full variable domain: DVKVTQSSRYLVKRTGEKVFLECVQDMDHENMFWYRQDPGLGLRLIYFSYDVKMKEKGDIPEGYSVSREKKERFSLILESASTNQTSMYLCASSGNSPLHFGNGTRLTVT.

This clone was seen a handful of times. This rearrangement joins TRBV12-2 to TRBJ2-7; the table's D call, TRBD2, was not checked against the DNA. TRBV12-2 is a documented pseudogene. The CDR3 totals 18 residues. The CDR3 loop is CASRLAEREGLFAYEQYF. CDR3 DNA sequence: TGTGCAAGTCGCTTAGCCGAGCGGGAGGGCCTTTTTGCCTACGAGCAGTACTTC.